The 4 T cell receptor beta chains given below trace back to one sample, sequenced in a study of blood T cell repertoires in COVID-19 (TCRdb year 2020). The library came from the immunoSEQ multiplex PCR assay. This is the immuneACCESS table as TCRdb keeps it, with only in-frame sequences that have V and J called. A part of the clones is gone; compared with another copy, unresolved V genes explain less than half, and the rest is unexplained. For this sample there are a few hundred thousand clones; roughly 87% appear just once. The ten largest clones add up to about 4.5% of the sample. Sequencing was done on a sample of peripheral blood. These receptors came from a woman aged 40 to 50 who had recovered from COVID-19.

V usage is TRBV5-8 and J usage is TRBJ2-1; 7 bases are a match to TRBD2. This CDR3 has 13 amino acids. From germline, CDR1 is SGHTS and CDR2 YDEGEE. The ends lost 2 bases at V and 12 bases at J; junction bases unmatched: 8. CDR3 amino acids: CASSFSTSWWQFF. DNA of the CDR3: TGTGCCAGCAGCTTCTCGACTAGCTGGTGGCAGTTCTTC.

The chain recombines TRBV27 with TRBJ2-3; D possibly corresponds to TRBD2 (6 bases). The CDR3 runs 16 residues. Germline assignment: CDR1 MNHEY and CDR2 SMNVEV (reference sequence). V shed 7 bases and J shed 4 bases, with 21 bases lying between them. The CDR3 DNA sequence: TGTGCCAGCACCCCCCCCACCGGGAGCAAATCAGATACGCAGTATTTT. It is translated as CASTPPTGSKSDTQYF.

This rearrangement joins TRBV10-2 to TRBJ2-5, with 9 nucleotides matching TRBD2. CDR3 length: 15 amino acids. J gave up 2 bases and V 4 bases, and 5 bases lay outside the gene matches. Germline CDR1 WSHSY, CDR2 SAAADI. In DNA form, the CDR3 reads TGCGCCAGCAGTGCCACAGCGGGAGGTCAAGAGACCCAGTACTTC. Encoded protein: CASSATAGGQETQYF.

The chain has TRBV28 and TRBJ2-1; 11 positions agree with TRBD2. CDR1 and CDR2 (germline): MDHEN, SYDVKM. V lost 7 bases and J lost 5; bases outside the gene matches: 4. The CDR3 has 14 residues. CDR3 residues: CASKLAGGHNEQFF. CDR3 DNA sequence: TGTGCCAGCAAGCTAGCGGGGGGCCACAATGAGCAGTTCTTC.